Below are 15 T cell receptor beta chains sequenced from a single sample in a study of T cells in Graves' hyperthyroidism and ophthalmopathy (dated by TCRdb to 2018 to 2020). Library prep was done by multiplex PCR. The sequencer listed for this sample is Illumina HiSeq 2000. The TCR beta CDR3 regions were amplified from RNA transcripts. The TCR CDR3 was subjected to a first round of RT-PCR using the HTBI primer set and the Qiagen OneStep RT-PCR kit. Using fastp trimming at Q25 and MiXCR clonotype assembly, TCRdb reanalyzed the public sequencing data and kept in-frame beta chains. Each record represents a unique CDR3 protein, reported with the most common genes and DNA among its rows. This sample comprises 550,000 to 650,000 distinct CDR3 sequences, approximately 15% of them detected only once. The ten largest clones take up less than 6% of the sample. Source material: blood. The receptors stem from a woman under 40 with Graves' hyperthyroidism that later progressed to Graves' ophthalmopathy.

V and J are TRBV5-1 and TRBJ1-1; D is perhaps TRBD1 (5 bases). Germline CDR1 and CDR2: SGHRS and YFSETQ. V lost 2 bases, J lost 4 bases, and 15 bases lay in between. This CDR3 region has 15 residues. The CDR3 loop is CASSFLGDPGTEAFF. DNA for the CDR3: TGCGCCAGCAGCTTTTTAGGGGATCCCGGCACTGAAGCTTTCTTT.

This clonotype was seen more than once but under ten times. The gene calls are TRBV30 and TRBJ2-7, with D possibly being TRBD1 or TRBD2 (5 bases each). The germline V and J ends were trimmed by 4 bases and 1 base, with 32 bases remaining between them. There are 20 residues in the CDR3. CDR1 is GTSNPN, CDR2 SVGIG, per germline (reference sequence). The CDR3 sequence: CAWTSTIEFRDPFRSYEQYF. Written as DNA, the CDR3 is TGTGCCTGGACCTCAACAATTGAATTCCGGGACCCTTTTAGGTCCTACGAGCAGTACTTC.

At least ten counts were recorded for this clonotype. The rearrangement uses TRBV11-2 and TRBJ1-4, with 7 positions matching TRBD1. V shed 0 bases, J shed 0 bases, and the junction held 1 base outside the gene matches. CDR3 length: 16 residues. The germline CDR1 and CDR2 sequences are SGHAT and FQNNGV. CDR3 loop: CASSLEGGATNEKLFF. The CDR3, as DNA: TGTGCCAGCAGCTTAGAAGGGGGCGCAACTAATGAAAAACTGTTTTTT.

This clonotype appeared many times. J is TRBJ2-1 and V is TRBV19; TRBD2 aligns across 14 bases. The CDR3 spans 16 residues. Unmatched junction bases numbered 5, after V lost 3 bases and J lost 7 bases. Per the germline V gene, CDR1 is LNHDA and CDR2 is SQIVND (reference sequence). CDR3 DNA sequence: TGTGCCAGTAGTATGGTAGGGACTAGCGGGAGAAATGAGCAGTTCTTC. This encodes CASSMVGTSGRNEQFF.

This clonotype was seen a few times. This rearrangement joins TRBV5-1 to TRBJ2-5, with 7 bases fitting TRBD2. The trim removed 5 bases at V and 0 bases at J, leaving 7 bases unmatched. Germline V lookup: CDR1 SGHRS, CDR2 YFSETQ. The CDR3 length is 15 residues. The CDR3 sequence: CASRKGGSYQETQYF. The CDR3, as DNA: TGCGCCAGCAGAAAAGGCGGGAGCTACCAAGAGACCCAGTACTTC.

This clonotype was detected ten times or more. J is TRBJ2-3 and V is TRBV7-8; 7 positions agree with TRBD2. The length of the CDR3 is 15 residues. Trimming removed 1 base from V and 7 bases from J; junction bases left unmatched: 8. Looked up from germline, CDR1 is SGHVS and CDR2 is FQNEAQ. The CDR3 loop reads CASSLVAGEGNTQYF. CDR3 sequence (DNA): TGTGCCAGCAGCTTAGTGGCGGGAGAGGGGAATACGCAGTATTTT.

Many counts were recorded for this clonotype. This sequence joins TRBV5-1 and TRBJ2-3, with 9 bases lining up with TRBD2. With 4 bases clipped from V and 1 base from J, the junction kept 4 bases outside the gene matches. Germline assignment: CDR1 SGHRS and CDR2 YFSETQ. The CDR3 has 15 residues. For the CDR3, the DNA is TGCGCCAGCAGCGGAGGCGGGAGGGGCACAGATACGCAGTATTTT. This codes for CASSGGGRGTDTQYF.

The V and J genes are TRBV9 and TRBJ1-1; 9 bases agree with TRBD1. CDR1 is SGDLS, CDR2 YYNGEE, per germline. This CDR3 has 15 residues. V dropped 0 bases and J dropped 10; count of bases not matched to a gene: 10. As DNA, the CDR3 is TGTGCCAGCAGCGTAGGGAATGGACAGGGGACACCAGCTTTCTTT. This translates into CASSVGNGQGTPAFF.

This clonotype was counted a few times. The chain combines TRBV5-4 with TRBJ2-1; tentative D call: TRBD2 (6 bases). This CDR3 region has 14 residues. In germline, CDR1 is SGHNT, CDR2 YYREEE (reference sequence). V was cut by 0 bases and J by 6 bases, with 10 bases left in between. The DNA for the CDR3 is TGTGCCAGCAGCTTGGGGGCTAGCGTCAATGAGCAGTTCTTC. Translating gives CASSLGASVNEQFF.

This clonotype was observed many times. The J gene is TRBJ1-2, the V gene TRBV6-2 or TRBV6-3; weak D call: TRBD1 (5 bases). This CDR3 has 13 amino acids. Between the trimmed V and J ends, which lost 7 bases and 9 bases, there was a span of 18 bases. Germline CDR1 reads MNHEY; CDR2 reads SVGEGT. This CDR3 reads CASTRDRTARYTF. The CDR3 region has the DNA TGTGCCAGCACCCGGGACCGCACTGCTCGCTACACCTTC.

The sample holds many counts of this clonotype. CDR3 in DNA: TGCAGTGCTAGCGGAAATATAGCGGGAGGGGGTCAAGAGACCCAGTACTTC. Its protein is CSASGNIAGGGQETQYF. The gene calls are TRBV20-1 and TRBJ2-5; 11 bases agree with TRBD2. The length of the CDR3 is 17 residues. Germline trimming cut 3 bases from V and 2 bases from J; bases unmatched to any gene: 11. In germline, CDR1 is DFQATT, CDR2 SNEGSKA (reference sequence).

This clonotype was observed a few times. The J gene is TRBJ1-2, the V gene TRBV7-8; tentative D call: TRBD1 (5 bases). The ends were cut back, 5 bases at V and 4 bases at J, with 26 bases in the middle. The CDR3 extends over 18 amino acids. CDR1 is SGHVS and CDR2 is FQNEAQ in the germline V gene. The CDR3 nucleotides read TGTGCCAGCAGCCTCATAAACTCACATTTGACAGAAACCTATGGCTACACCTTC. This gives the protein CASSLINSHLTETYGYTF.

This clonotype turned up a few times. The gene calls are TRBV4-2 and TRBJ2-4, with D possibly matching TRBD2 (6 bases). This CDR3 is 19 amino acids long. Germline-derived CDR1 and CDR2 are LGHNA and YNFKEQ. The V gene lost 0 bases and the J gene lost 0 bases, with 18 bases spanning the gap. The CDR3 DNA follows: TGTGCCAGCAGCCAAGAGGGGGGTACTAGTAATCTAGCCAAAAACATTCAGTACTTC. Amino acids: CASSQEGGTSNLAKNIQYF.

This clonotype was seen ten or more times. The chain is built from TRBV27 and TRBJ2-7, with TRBD2 matching 8 bases. The CDR3 covers 16 residues. From germline, CDR1 is MNHEY and CDR2 SMNVEV (reference sequence). V was clipped by 6 bases and J by 4 bases; unmatched bases: 14. CDR3 DNA: TGTGCCAGCAGCCCGCGGGAAGCGGGAGAGGCTTACGAGCAGTACTTC. Its protein is CASSPREAGEAYEQYF.

CDR3 sequence: CSADGSLDYNEQFF. CDR3 coding DNA: TGCAGTGCGGATGGTAGCCTGGACTACAATGAGCAGTTCTTC. The chain has TRBV20-1 and TRBJ2-1; D not certain. The germline V and J ends were trimmed by 6 bases and 3 bases, with 15 bases remaining between them. Germline V gene data show CDR1 as DFQATT and CDR2 as SNEGSKA (reference sequence). This CDR3 comprises 14 residues.